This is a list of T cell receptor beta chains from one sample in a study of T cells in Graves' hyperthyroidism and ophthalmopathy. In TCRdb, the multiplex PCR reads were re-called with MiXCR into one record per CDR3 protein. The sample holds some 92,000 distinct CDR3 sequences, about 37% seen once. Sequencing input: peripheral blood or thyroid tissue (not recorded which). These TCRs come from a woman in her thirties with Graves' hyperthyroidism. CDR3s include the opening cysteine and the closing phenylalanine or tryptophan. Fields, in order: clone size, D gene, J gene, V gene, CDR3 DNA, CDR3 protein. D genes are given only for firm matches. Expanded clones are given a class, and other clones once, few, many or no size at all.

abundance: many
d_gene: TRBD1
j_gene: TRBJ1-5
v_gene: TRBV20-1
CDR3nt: TGCAGTGCTGGAGGGGACAGTTATCAGCCCCAGCATTTT
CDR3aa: CSAGGDSYQPQHF

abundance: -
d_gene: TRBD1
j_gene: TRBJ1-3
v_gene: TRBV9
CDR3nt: TGTGCCAGCTCACCACGGACAGGGCAAACCCCCCAGCCCCTTGGAAACACCATATATTTT
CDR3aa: CASSPRTGQTPQPLGNTIYF

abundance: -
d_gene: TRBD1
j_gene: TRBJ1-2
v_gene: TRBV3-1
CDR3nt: TGTGCCAGCAGCCAAAGGACAGGAGGTAGCTACACCTTC
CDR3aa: CASSQRTGGSYTF

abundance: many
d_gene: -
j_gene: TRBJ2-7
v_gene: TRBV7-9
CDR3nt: TGTGCCAGCAGCTTCTCCTACGAGCAGCACTTC
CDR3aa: CASSFSYEQHF

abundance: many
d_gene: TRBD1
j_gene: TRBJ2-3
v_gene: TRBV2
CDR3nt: TGTGCCAGCAGTACCAACCGGGACAGGTTCTCTGATACGCAGTATTTT
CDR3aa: CASSTNRDRFSDTQYF

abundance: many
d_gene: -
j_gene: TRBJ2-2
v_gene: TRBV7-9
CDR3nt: TGTGCCAGCGGCTGGGACGACGGGGAGCTGTTTTTT
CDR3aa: CASGWDDGELFF

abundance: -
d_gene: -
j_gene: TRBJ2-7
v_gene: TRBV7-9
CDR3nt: TGTGCCAGCAGCCAAGGTGAATCTGACAGATACTACGAGCAGTACTTC
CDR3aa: CASSQGESDRYYEQYF

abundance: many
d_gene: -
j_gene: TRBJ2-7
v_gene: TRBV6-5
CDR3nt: TGTGCCAGCAGTTACTGGGGGTTCGGGGGATCGAATGAGCAGTACTTC
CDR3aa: CASSYWGFGGSNEQYF

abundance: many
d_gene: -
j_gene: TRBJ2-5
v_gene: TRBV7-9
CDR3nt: TGTGCCAGCAGCTCTGGGCAGGGAAACATGGAGACCCAGTACTTC
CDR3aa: CASSSGQGNMETQYF

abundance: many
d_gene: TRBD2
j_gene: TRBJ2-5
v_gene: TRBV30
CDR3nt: TGTGCCTGGAGTGCGGGAGGGCCGGCGAAGACCCAGTACTTC
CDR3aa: CAWSAGGPAKTQYF

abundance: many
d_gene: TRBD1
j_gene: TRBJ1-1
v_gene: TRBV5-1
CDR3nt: TGCGCCAGCAGCGAGAGACCCCCAGGGGGGACAATTTCTGAAGCTTTCTTT
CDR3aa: CASSERPPGGTISEAFF

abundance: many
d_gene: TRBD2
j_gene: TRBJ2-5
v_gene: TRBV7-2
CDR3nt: TGTGCCAGCAGCTTAATGGCGGGGGGGGGGGTGACCCAGTACTTC
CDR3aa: CASSLMAGGGVTQYF

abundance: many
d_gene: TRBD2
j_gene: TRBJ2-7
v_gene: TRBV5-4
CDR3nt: TGTGCCAGCAGCTTTGCGGGGGTTAGCGGGAGATCTTCCGAGCAGTACTTC
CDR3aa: CASSFAGVSGRSSEQYF

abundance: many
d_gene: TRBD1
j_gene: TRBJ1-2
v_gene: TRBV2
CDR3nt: TGTGCCAGCAGTGGAGGGCCAGGGGGCTTTGGATATGGCTACACCTTC
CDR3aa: CASSGGPGGFGYGYTF

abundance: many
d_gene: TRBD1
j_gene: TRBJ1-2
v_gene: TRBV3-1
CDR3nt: TGTGCCAGCAGCCACCCCCTAAGACAGGGATGGGTCGATGGCTACACCTTC
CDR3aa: CASSHPLRQGWVDGYTF

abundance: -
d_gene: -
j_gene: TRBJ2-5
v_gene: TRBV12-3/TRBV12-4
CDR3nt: TGTGCCAGCAGTTTCGGGGTGAGCAATCAGCCCCAGTACTTC
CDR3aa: CASSFGVSNQPQYF

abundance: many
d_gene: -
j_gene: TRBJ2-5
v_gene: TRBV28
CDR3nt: TGTGCCAGCAGTCCCACCTGGACAGCCGAAGAGACCCAGTACTTC
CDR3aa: CASSPTWTAEETQYF

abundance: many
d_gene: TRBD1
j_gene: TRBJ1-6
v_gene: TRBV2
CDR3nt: TGTGCCAGCAGCCGACAGGGAACAAATCAGAATTCACCCCTCCACTTT
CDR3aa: CASSRQGTNQNSPLHF

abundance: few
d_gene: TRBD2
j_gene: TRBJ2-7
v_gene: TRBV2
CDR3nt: TGTGCCAGCAGTACCCTAGGAGCGGGGTTGGGCGCCGAGCAGTACTTC
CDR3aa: CASSTLGAGLGAEQYF

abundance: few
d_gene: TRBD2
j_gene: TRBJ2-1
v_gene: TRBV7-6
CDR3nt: TGTGCCAGCAGCTTAGAGTTTGGGACTAGCGGGTACAATGAGCAGTTCTTC
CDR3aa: CASSLEFGTSGYNEQFF

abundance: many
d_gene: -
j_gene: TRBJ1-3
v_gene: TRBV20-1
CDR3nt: TGCAGTGCTAGAGGGGGGGAAGGGGGCTCTGGAAACACCATATATTTT
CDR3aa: CSARGGEGGSGNTIYF

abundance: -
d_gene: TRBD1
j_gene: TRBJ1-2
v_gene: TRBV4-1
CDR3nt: TGTGCCAGCAGCTCGACAGGGGACATCTATGGCTACACCTTC
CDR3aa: CASSSTGDIYGYTF

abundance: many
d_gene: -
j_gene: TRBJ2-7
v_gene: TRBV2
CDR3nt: TGTGCCAGCAGTGAAGCAGGGTCCTACTACGAGCAGTACTTC
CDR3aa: CASSEAGSYYEQYF

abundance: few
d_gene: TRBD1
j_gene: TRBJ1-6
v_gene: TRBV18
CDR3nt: TGTGCCAGCTCACCGTCGGGACAGGGGTTCCGCTTT
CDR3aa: CASSPSGQGFRF

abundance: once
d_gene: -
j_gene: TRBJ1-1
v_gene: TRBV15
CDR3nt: TGTGCCACCAGCAGCTCGCAGCTGAACACTGAAGCTTTCTTT
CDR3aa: CATSSSQLNTEAFF

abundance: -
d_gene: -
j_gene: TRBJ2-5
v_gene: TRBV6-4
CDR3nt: TGTGCCAGCAGTGACCACAGGGAAGAGACCCAGTACTTC
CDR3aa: CASSDHREETQYF

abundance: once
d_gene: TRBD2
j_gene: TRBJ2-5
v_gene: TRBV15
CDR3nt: TGTGCCACCAGCATGGGTGGCGGGAGTGCAGAGACCCAGTACTTC
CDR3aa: CATSMGGGSAETQYF

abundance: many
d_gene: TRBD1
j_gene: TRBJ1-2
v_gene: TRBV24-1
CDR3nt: TGTGCCACCAGTGAGCCCTGGACAGGGAGTGGCTACACCTTC
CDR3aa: CATSEPWTGSGYTF

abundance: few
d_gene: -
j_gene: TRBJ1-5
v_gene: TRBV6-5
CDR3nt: TGTGCCAGCACCGAGTCATGGGGACACGTAAAGAATCAGCCCCAGCATTTT
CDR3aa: CASTESWGHVKNQPQHF

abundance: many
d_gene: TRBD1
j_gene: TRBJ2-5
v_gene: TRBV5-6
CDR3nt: TGTGCCAGCAGCTTGGAACAGACAGGGCGCCAAGAGACCCAGTACTTC
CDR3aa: CASSLEQTGRQETQYF

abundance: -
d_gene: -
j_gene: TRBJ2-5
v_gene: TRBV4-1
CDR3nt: TGCGCCAGCAGTGCTCCACAGCCTTGGACCCAGTACTTC
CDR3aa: CASSAPQPWTQYF

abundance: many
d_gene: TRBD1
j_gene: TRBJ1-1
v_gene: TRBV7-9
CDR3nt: TGTGCCAGCAGCTCCTCCGTGACAGGGTTCGAAGCTTTCTTT
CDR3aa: CASSSSVTGFEAFF